The rows below give T cell receptor beta chains drawn from one sample of a study of identical twins. TCRdb processed the 5' RACE reads anew with MiXCR; each CDR3 protein has one entry. The sample yields some 690,000 distinct CDR3 sequences, approximately 22% seen once. In addition, the sample was reused for a study of T cells expressing NK-cell markers.

Sequencing was done on a sample of PBMCs. All receptors derive from a woman younger than 35 in good health. CDR3s include the opening cysteine and the closing phenylalanine or tryptophan. D genes are given only for firm matches. A row's size may be missing; if present it is once, few, many or a size class.

>TRBV29-1|TRBD1|.|TRBJ2-7
CSVGRGLYEQYF
TGCAGCGTTGGAAGGGGGCTCTACGAGCAGTACTTC
>TRBV16|.|.|TRBJ2-1
CASSQISISYNEQFF
TGTGCCAGCAGCCAAATATCAATCTCCTACAATGAGCAGTTCTTC
>TRBV20-1|TRBD2|.|TRBJ2-3
CSARDQRLASDTQYF
TGCAGTGCTAGAGATCAGAGACTAGCATCAGATACGCAGTATTTT
>TRBV5-1|.|few|TRBJ2-6
CASQGPGANVLTF
TGCGCCAGCCAGGGGCCTGGGGCCAACGTCCTGACTTTC
>TRBV20-1|.|.|TRBJ1-2
CSARSQGDGYTF
TGCAGTGCTAGGAGTCAGGGAGATGGCTACACCTTC
>TRBV18|.|.|TRBJ2-5
CASSVSKETQYF
TGTGCCAGCTCAGTCAGCAAAGAGACCCAGTACTTC
>TRBV29-1|.|few|TRBJ1-1
CSVKKQNTEAFF
TGCAGCGTTAAAAAACAGAACACTGAAGCTTTCTTT
>TRBV20-1|TRBD1|.|TRBJ2-7
CSARDRDRAPYEQYF
TGCAGTGCTAGAGATCGGGACAGGGCCCCCTACGAGCAGTACTTC
>TRBV4-3|.|once|TRBJ1-5
CASSQELGNQPQHF
TGCGCCAGCAGCCAAGAGTTGGGTAATCAGCCCCAGCATTTT
>TRBV24-1|TRBD1|.|TRBJ2-2
CATRSGQTNTGELFF
TGTGCCACCAGATCGGGACAGACGAACACCGGGGAGCTGTTTTTT
>TRBV10-2|TRBD2|.|TRBJ2-3
CASGSAGDGDTQYF
TGCGCCAGCGGATCAGCGGGAGATGGGGATACGCAGTATTTT
>TRBV10-3|.|.|TRBJ1-1
CAISEQGKGTEAFF
TGTGCCATCAGCGAACAGGGAAAGGGGACTGAAGCTTTCTTT
>TRBV9|.|few|TRBJ1-5
CASSADINQPQHF
TGTGCCAGCAGCGCCGACATCAATCAGCCCCAGCATTTT
>TRBV20-1|TRBD2|few|TRBJ2-1
CSATLAGGNEQFF
TGCAGTGCTACCTTAGCGGGAGGGAATGAGCAGTTCTTC
>TRBV5-1|TRBD2|few|TRBJ2-7
CASSFGAGEFEQYF
TGCGCCAGCAGCTTCGGAGCGGGGGAGTTCGAGCAGTACTTC
>TRBV10-1|.|few|TRBJ2-7
CASSESRIMYEQYF
TGCGCCAGCAGTGAATCCCGGATTATGTACGAGCAGTACTTC
>TRBV6-5|.|few|TRBJ1-2
CASSYSWGYGYTF
TGTGCCAGCAGTTACTCGTGGGGATATGGCTACACCTTC
>TRBV27|TRBD1|many|TRBJ2-5
CASNPTGEKTQYF
TGTGCCAGCAACCCGACAGGGGAAAAGACCCAGTACTTC
>TRBV29-1|.|.|TRBJ1-4
CSVEEQQGRELFF
TGCAGCGTTGAAGAACAACAGGGTAGAGAACTGTTTTTT
>TRBV12-3/TRBV12-4|.|many|TRBJ2-7
CASSPDVYEQYF
TGTGCCAGCAGCCCCGATGTTTACGAGCAGTACTTC
>TRBV5-1|.|.|TRBJ2-1
CASKEEDLNEQFF
TGCGCCAGCAAGGAGGAGGATCTCAATGAGCAGTTCTTC
>TRBV27|.|.|TRBJ1-5
CASSLSVGNQPQHF
TGTGCCAGCAGTTTATCGGTTGGCAATCAGCCCCAGCATTTT
>TRBV5-5|TRBD2|many|TRBJ2-3
CASSSRTSFDTQYF
TGTGCCAGCAGCTCAAGGACTAGCTTCGATACGCAGTATTTT
>TRBV29-1|.|.|TRBJ2-3
CSPFKVTQYF
TGCAGCCCATTCAAGGTTACGCAGTATTTT
>TRBV5-6|TRBD1|.|TRBJ2-7
CASSWTGIDEQYF
TGTGCCAGCAGCTGGACAGGGATCGACGAGCAGTACTTC
>TRBV20-1|.|many|TRBJ2-1
CSARGGAGEQFF
TGCAGTGCTAGAGGCGGCGCGGGGGAGCAGTTCTTC
>TRBV12-3/TRBV12-4|TRBD2|many|TRBJ2-5
CASRFQRGGETQYF
TGTGCCAGCAGGTTCCAGCGGGGGGGTGAGACCCAGTACTTC
>TRBV29-1|.|.|TRBJ1-1
CSACRDGGDTEAFF
TGCAGCGCTTGTAGGGACGGGGGGGACACTGAAGCTTTCTTT
>TRBV12-3/TRBV12-4|.|.|TRBJ2-7
CASSSMRQPYEQYF
TGTGCCAGCAGTTCCATGAGGCAGCCCTACGAGCAGTACTTC
>TRBV10-3|.|.|TRBJ2-1
CAISEVGYEQFF
TGTGCCATCAGTGAGGTGGGGTATGAGCAGTTCTTC
>TRBV20-1|TRBD1|.|TRBJ2-7
CSAPLRPRTGGEQYF
TGCAGTGCTCCCCTCCGACCGCGGACAGGGGGCGAGCAGTACTTC
>TRBV12-3/TRBV12-4|.|few|TRBJ2-5
CASNVGGGQETQYF
TGTGCCAGCAACGTGGGGGGAGGACAAGAGACCCAGTACTTC
>TRBV4-3|.|few|TRBJ1-3
CASSQEPPGRPSGNTIYF
TGCGCCAGCAGCCAAGAACCCCCGGGTCGTCCATCTGGAAACACCATATATTTT
>TRBV7-8|TRBD1|many|TRBJ1-2
CASSIGQGNYGYTF
TGTGCCAGCAGCATTGGACAGGGCAACTATGGCTACACCTTC
>TRBV6-5|.|.|TRBJ1-6
CASSWSDRTANSPLHF
TGTGCCAGCAGTTGGTCCGACAGGACCGCCAATTCACCCCTCCACTTT
>TRBV5-1|TRBD1|many|TRBJ2-7
CASSLLGQGGEQYF
TGCGCCAGCAGCTTGCTAGGACAGGGAGGCGAGCAGTACTTC
>TRBV3-1|.|few|TRBJ2-2
CASSQGGSGELFF
TGTGCCAGCAGCCAAGGTGGATCCGGGGAGCTGTTTTTT
>TRBV12-3/TRBV12-4|.|few|TRBJ2-1
CASSRGAAEAYNEQFF
TGTGCCAGCAGTCGCGGGGCGGCGGAAGCCTACAATGAGCAGTTCTTC
>TRBV20-1|TRBD1|.|TRBJ2-5
CSARDGQGMEETQYF
TGCAGTGCTAGAGACGGACAGGGGATGGAAGAGACCCAGTACTTC
>TRBV20-1|.|many|TRBJ2-6
CSARLGDFRTGANVLTF
TGCAGTGCCCGACTGGGAGACTTCCGCACTGGGGCCAACGTCCTGACTTTC